Listed below are T cell receptor beta chains from one sample, sequenced in a study of a mutant IDH1 vaccine in newly diagnosed glioma. Their specific antigens are unknown. Generated by immunoSEQ multiplex PCR, the TCRdb table keeps only in-frame clones and is missing some. The table includes 50,000 to 70,000 clones, roughly 68% detected once. Sequencing was performed on PBMCs, taken from a glioma patient whose treatment included an IDH1 peptide vaccine. These receptors were collected from a man aged 45-65 years with glioma. Both conserved end residues are part of each CDR3. The D gene is left open where the match is weak. Rows give clone size only sometimes, using once, few, many, or a class for an expanded clone.

d_call	v_call	j_call	clone_size	cdr3_nt	cdr3_aa
-	TRBV9	TRBJ1-1	few	TGTGCCAGCAGCGTAGGAAGCGCTATGAACACTGAAGCTTTCTTT	CASSVGSAMNTEAFF
-	TRBV5-6	TRBJ1-6	-	TGTGCCAGCAGCTTGCGGGTTCTGGGGGGTTCACCCCTCCACTTT	CASSLRVLGGSPLHF
-	TRBV19	TRBJ2-5	-	TGTGCCAGTAGTGAAACAGGCCTACAAGAGACCCAGTACTTC	CASSETGLQETQYF
TRBD2	TRBV19	TRBJ2-6	-	TGTGCCAGTACCAAATCGGGGGGGTTGGGGGCCAACGTCCTGACTTTC	CASTKSGGLGANVLTF
TRBD1	TRBV2	TRBJ2-1	-	TGTGCCAGCAGGGGACAGGGAGGCAATGAGCAGTTCTTC	CASRGQGGNEQFF
TRBD1	TRBV2	TRBJ1-5	-	TGTGCCAGCAGTGAGGACAGGGGGCATCAGCCCCAGCATTTT	CASSEDRGHQPQHF
-	TRBV19	TRBJ1-1	-	TGTGCCAGTAGTACCCTAACCGCGGGGGGCGGTGAAGCTTTCTTT	CASSTLTAGGGEAFF
-	TRBV30	TRBJ1-1	-	TGTGCCTGGAGTGTACTGATGAACACTGAAGCTTTCTTT	CAWSVLMNTEAFF
-	TRBV10-3	TRBJ2-7	-	TGTGCCATCAGTGAGAGCAGGGACTACGAGCAGTACTTC	CAISESRDYEQYF
-	TRBV15	TRBJ1-5	-	TGTGCCACCAGCAGAGATTTGGGAGGTGGCAATCAGCCCCAGCATTTT	CATSRDLGGGNQPQHF
-	TRBV16	TRBJ1-1	-	TGTGCCAGCAGCCAAGTACGGGGGCGAGAGACTGAAGCTTTCTTT	CASSQVRGRETEAFF
-	TRBV4-1	TRBJ1-2	-	TGCGCCAGCAGCCAAGATGGGACGCGGGGCTACACCTTC	CASSQDGTRGYTF
-	TRBV7-6	TRBJ2-2	-	TGTGCCAGCAGCTTAGCGCGGACCGGCGGGGAGCTGTTTTTT	CASSLARTGGELFF
-	TRBV7-2	TRBJ1-1	-	TGTGCCAGCAGCCCCCTAGGGGGGCGTACTGAAGCTTTCTTT	CASSPLGGRTEAFF
TRBD1	TRBV2	TRBJ1-4	-	TGTGCCAGCAGCTGGATCGGACAGGGTAATGAAAAACTGTTTTTT	CASSWIGQGNEKLFF
TRBD1	TRBV6-5	TRBJ1-2	-	TGTGCCAGCAGCACCGGGACAGGGACTACCTTC	CASSTGTGTTF
-	TRBV18	TRBJ2-1	-	TGTGCCAGCTCACCAGGGACTCAGGGAAATGAGCAGTTCTTC	CASSPGTQGNEQFF
TRBD1	TRBV14	TRBJ1-1	-	TGTGCCAGCAGCCTGGACAGGGAAGTCACTGAAGCTTTCTTT	CASSLDREVTEAFF
-	TRBV5-1	TRBJ2-2	-	TGCGCCAGCAGCCCGGGGGATTCGAACACCGGGGAGCTGTTTTTT	CASSPGDSNTGELFF
TRBD1	TRBV6-1	TRBJ1-1	-	TGTGCCAGCAGACTTCGACAGGGCGCGAACACTGAAGCTTTCTTT	CASRLRQGANTEAFF
-	TRBV19	TRBJ1-1	-	TGTGCCAGTAGTATAGTGTTGGCAGCCGGAGCTTTCTTT	CASSIVLAAGAFF
TRBD1	TRBV27	TRBJ2-2	-	TGTGCCAGCAGTTTGTCGGGACAGCTCCAAACGCTGCGCCCCGGGGAGCTGTTTTTT	CASSLSGQLQTLRPGELFF
-	TRBV7-2	TRBJ1-5	few	TGTGCCAGCAGCCCCGACAACAATCAGCCCCAGCATTTT	CASSPDNNQPQHF
TRBD2	TRBV14	TRBJ2-1	many	TGTGCCAGCAGCCAAGTATCGCTAGCGGGGGAACGTAATGAGCAGTTCTTC	CASSQVSLAGERNEQFF
TRBD1	TRBV5-4	TRBJ1-3	once	TGTGCCAGCAGAGAGCAGGGGGTCTCTGGAAACACCATATATTTT	CASREQGVSGNTIYF
-	TRBV4-1	TRBJ1-6	few	TGCGCCAGCAGCCAACGGGAAGATAATTCACCCCTCCACTTT	CASSQREDNSPLHF
TRBD1	TRBV5-1	TRBJ2-7	-	TGCGCCAGCAGCCCTGGACAGGTAGGAGTAGATAAGCAGTACTTC	CASSPGQVGVDKQYF
-	TRBV5-1	TRBJ2-3	-	TGCGCCAGCAGCTTGGACCTCGGTGGGACAGATACGCAGTATTTT	CASSLDLGGTDTQYF
-	TRBV29-1	TRBJ1-3	-	TGCAGCGTTGTGGGCCTTGCAGACACCATATATTTT	CSVVGLADTIYF
-	TRBV7-9	TRBJ1-3	-	TGTGCCAGCAGCCACAGGGCCTCTGGAAACACCATATATTTT	CASSHRASGNTIYF
TRBD1	TRBV30	TRBJ2-7	-	TGTGCCTGGACCGGGACAGCTACCTCCTACGAGCAGTACTTC	CAWTGTATSYEQYF
-	TRBV12-5	TRBJ1-2	-	TGTGCTAGTGGACTGACAGAAAACTATGGCTACACCTTC	CASGLTENYGYTF
TRBD1	TRBV19	TRBJ1-1	few	TGTGCCAGTAGTATAGATGGACAGGGTAGGACTGAAGCTTTCTTT	CASSIDGQGRTEAFF
TRBD1	TRBV19	TRBJ2-1	once	TGTGCCAGTAGTATAGCAGGGGGTAGCAATGAGCAGTTCTTC	CASSIAGGSNEQFF
TRBD1	TRBV19	TRBJ1-3	many	TGTGCCAGTGTGACAGGGTACGGAAACACCATATATTTT	CASVTGYGNTIYF
-	TRBV29-1	TRBJ1-3	-	TGCAGCGCTGACATTGGAAGTGGAAACACCATATATTTT	CSADIGSGNTIYF
-	TRBV2	TRBJ1-1	-	TGTGCCAGCACATGGATGGCGGACACTGAAGCTTTCTTT	CASTWMADTEAFF
TRBD1	TRBV10-3	TRBJ1-2	-	TGTGCCATCAGGGGGGACAGCTTTAGTGGCTACACCTTC	CAIRGDSFSGYTF
-	TRBV7-2	TRBJ1-5	few	TGTGCCAGCAGCTTAGGGGGCGCCCGCAGTCAGCCCCAGCATTTT	CASSLGGARSQPQHF
TRBD1	TRBV5-6	TRBJ2-7	-	TGTGCCAGCAGCTGGGCGACTACAGGGGACGAGCAGTACTTC	CASSWATTGDEQYF
-	TRBV7-9	TRBJ1-1	-	TGTGCCAGCAGCTATAAGAGAGGGAACACTGAAGCTTTCTTT	CASSYKRGNTEAFF
-	TRBV20-1	TRBJ2-7	-	TGCAGTGCAGGGGACTACGAGCAGTACTTC	CSAGDYEQYF
-	TRBV6-1	TRBJ1-2	-	TGTGCCAGCAGTGAACATACGGGTCGGGGCTACACCTTC	CASSEHTGRGYTF
-	TRBV27	TRBJ1-2	-	TGTGCCAGCAGCCCCATCGCCGGGGAGAACTATGGCTACACCTTC	CASSPIAGENYGYTF
-	TRBV10-3	TRBJ1-1	-	TGTGCCATCAGTGAGACAGGGACGAACACTGAAGCTTTCTTT	CAISETGTNTEAFF
TRBD1	TRBV27	TRBJ1-1	-	TGTGCCAGCAGCGCGACAGGGAATGGCTACGCTTTCTTT	CASSATGNGYAFF
-	TRBV7-2	TRBJ2-2	-	TGTGCCAGCAGCACCCCTCCCGGGGAGCTGTTTTTT	CASSTPPGELFF
-	TRBV27	TRBJ1-2	-	TGTGCCAGCAGTTTTGGGAGGACCTATGGCTACACCTTC	CASSFGRTYGYTF
-	TRBV6-5	TRBJ2-4	-	TGTGCCAGCAGTTTATCAGGTGCAAACATTCAGTACTTC	CASSLSGANIQYF
-	TRBV20-1	TRBJ2-5	few	TGCAGTGCTAGCGGGGAAGAGACCCAGTACTTC	CSASGEETQYF
-	TRBV30	TRBJ1-1	-	TGTGCCTGGGGGATTCGGGATGAAGCTTTCTTT	CAWGIRDEAFF
-	TRBV18	TRBJ1-4	few	TGTGCCAGCTCACCATCGGGTGAAAAACTGTTTTTT	CASSPSGEKLFF
-	TRBV5-1	TRBJ1-4	-	TGCGCCAGCAGCTTGGCCTACAGGACAGTTGATGAAAAACTGTTTTTT	CASSLAYRTVDEKLFF